These 23 T cell receptor beta chains came from one sample sequenced in a study of blood T cell repertoires in COVID-19. Data came from immunoSEQ multiplex PCR; TCRdb stores just in-frame clones and leaves some out. The table includes some 400,000 clones, about 87% detected once. Sequencing input: PBMCs or T cells enriched from blood (not recorded which). These receptors all stem from a man aged 30 to 45 who had recovered from COVID-19.

This chain joins TRBV2 and TRBJ2-3, with D possibly being TRBD1 (6 bases). The CDR3 runs to 13 residues. Trimming left V 10 bases short and J 9 bases short, with 20 bases between. Germline assignment: CDR1 SNHLY and CDR2 FYNNEI. Written as DNA, the CDR3 is TGTGCCACCCAGGGGAAAGGGCAGAGAACGCAGTATTTT. Amino acid sequence: CATQGKGQRTQYF.

This chain uses TRBV5-5 with TRBJ1-2; possibly TRBD1 for D (6 bases). CDR1 SGHKS and CDR2 YYEKEE come from the germline V gene (reference sequence). V was cut by 0 bases and J by 8 bases, with 23 bases left in between. The CDR3 extends over 17 amino acids. The CDR3 spells CASSLDTIGAGAGGYTF. CDR3 nucleotide sequence: TGTGCCAGCAGCTTGGATACGATTGGGGCAGGGGCAGGGGGCTACACCTTC.

The J gene is TRBJ2-6, the V gene TRBV9, with D uncertain. Trimming took 2 bases from V and 0 from J, leaving 12 bases between them. The germline gives CDR1 SGDLS, CDR2 YYNGEE. The CDR3 consists of 17 residues. The CDR3 DNA reads TGTGCCAGCAGCGTCCGTCCGCTGAGCTCTGGGGCCAACGTCCTGACTTTC. Its translation: CASSVRPLSSGANVLTF.

The chain links TRBV27 to TRBJ2-7, with TRBD1 matching over 10 bases. The CDR3 has 16 amino acids. Trimming cost V 4 bases and J 3 bases; bases outside gene matches: 9. The germline CDR1 and CDR2 sequences are MNHEY and SMNVEV (reference sequence). The DNA of the CDR3 is TGTGCCAGCAGTTCCCCCAGGACAGGGGGTGGCTACGAGCAGTACTTC. Translating it yields CASSSPRTGGGYEQYF.

This clone was detected only once. A junction boundary mismatches the germline segment, possibly from a read error. The CDR3 DNA is TGTGCCGGCAGCCAAAAGGAGCAATATAATTCACCCCTCCACTTT. Its protein product is CAGSQKEQYNSPLHF. The chain joins TRBV14 to TRBJ1-6; no reliable D call. Per germline, CDR1 SGHDN and CDR2 FVKESK. The CDR3 runs 15 residues.

The chain has TRBV3-1 (or the pseudogene TRBV3-2) and TRBJ2-1; TRBD2 aligns across 14 bases. V was pared by 3 bases and J by 8 bases, with 9 bases of the junction left unmatched. The length of the CDR3 is 17 residues. Per germline, CDR1 LGHDT and CDR2 YNNKEL (reference sequence). As DNA, the CDR3 is TGTGCCAGCAGCCAGGAAAAGACTAGCGGGGGGGCCTATGAGCAGTTCTTC. It specifies CASSQEKTSGGAYEQFF.

This chain joins TRBV6-4 and TRBJ1-5, with a tentative D call TRBD1 (6 bases). CDR3 length: 14 residues. Germline V lookup: CDR1 MRHNA, CDR2 SNTAGT. The germline V and J ends were trimmed by 4 bases and 2 bases, with 9 bases remaining between them. The CDR3 reads CASSVEGGNQPQHF. The DNA of the CDR3 is TGTGCCAGCAGTGTCGAGGGGGGCAATCAGCCCCAGCATTTT.

This clone appeared a single time. This chain joins TRBV27 and TRBJ1-1, with a possible D match to TRBD1 (6 bases). The CDR3 spans 16 residues. Trimming left V 5 bases short and J 4 bases short, with 20 bases between. Germline V lookup: CDR1 MNHEY, CDR2 SMNVEV (reference sequence). CDR3: CASSPSGARRSTEAFF. The CDR3 bases are TGTGCCAGCAGTCCTTCAGGGGCCAGAAGGTCCACTGAAGCTTTCTTT.

The chain carries TRBV5-1 and TRBJ2-6, with D possibly TRBD1 on 5 matching bases. V was clipped by 4 bases and J by 2 bases, with 16 bases between them. CDR3 length: 17 residues. The V gene's germline CDR1 is SGHRS and CDR2 YFSETQ. CDR3 loop: CASSRDSNQAGANVLTF. CDR3 in DNA: TGCGCCAGCAGCCGAGACAGTAACCAGGCTGGGGCCAACGTCCTGACTTTC.

The chain couples TRBV5-5 to TRBJ1-3, with D perhaps matching TRBD1 (5 bases). The CDR3 extends over 13 amino acids. Germline V CDR1 and CDR2: SGHKS, YYEKEE (reference sequence). V lost 2 bases and J 6 bases, leaving 9 bases between the germline ends. The CDR3 DNA sequence: TGTGCCAGCAGCTTCGGCAGGGAAAACACCATATATTTT. This codes for CASSFGRENTIYF.

The chain is built from TRBV5-1 and TRBJ1-4, with TRBD1 as a possible D gene (6 bases). The V gene lost 0 bases and the J gene lost 8 bases, with 17 bases spanning the gap. Per the germline V gene, CDR1 is SGHRS and CDR2 is YFSETQ. The length of the CDR3 is 16 residues. The CDR3 DNA reads as TGCGCCAGCAGCTTGGCTTCTGGCAGGGGAGAAGAAAAACTGTTTTTT. It is translated as CASSLASGRGEEKLFF.

CDR3 nucleotides: TGTGCCAGCAGCTTGGACAGGGGAAGCTCCTACGAGCAGTACTTC. This sequence encodes CASSLDRGSSYEQYF. V is TRBV5-4 and J is TRBJ2-7; 7 bases fit TRBD1. Germline CDR1 reads SGHNT; CDR2 reads YYREEE (reference sequence). The CDR3 has 15 amino acids. Germline trimming cut 0 bases from V and 0 bases from J; bases unmatched to any gene: 3.

This clone was seen a single time. This CDR3 reads CASSVPMGGADTQYF. The DNA of the CDR3 is TGTGCCAGCAGCGTCCCGATGGGAGGGGCAGATACGCAGTATTTT. The chain carries TRBV9 and TRBJ2-3, with 7 bases identical to TRBD2. CDR3 size: 15 residues. V was pared by 2 bases and J by 4 bases, with 7 bases of the junction left unmatched. In germline, CDR1 is SGDLS, CDR2 YYNGEE.

CDR3 amino acids: CAIMSGGGSNEQFF. CDR3 in DNA: TGTGCCATCATGTCCGGGGGAGGATCTAATGAGCAGTTCTTC. V is TRBV10-3 and J is TRBJ2-1; D might be TRBD2 (6 bases). From germline, CDR1 is ENHRY and CDR2 SYGVKD. Trimming pared 7 bases from V and 7 bases from J, leaving 17 bases between. The CDR3 runs to 14 residues.

The chain joins TRBV3-1 (or the pseudogene TRBV3-2) to TRBJ2-1; 9 positions match TRBD1. Per germline, CDR1 LGHDT and CDR2 YNNKEL (reference sequence). The CDR3 has 17 residues. After removal of 0 bases from V and 4 bases from J, the junction contained 7 bases not matched to a gene. CDR3 sequence: CASSQDLKGQGYNEQFF. CDR3 coding DNA: TGTGCCAGCAGCCAAGATCTCAAGGGACAGGGATACAATGAGCAGTTCTTC.

The chain employs TRBV2 and TRBJ2-1, with 10 bases identical to TRBD2. The V gene end was trimmed by 10 bases and the J gene end by 4 bases; junction bases not matched to a gene: 7. CDR3 length equals 14 residues. Germline CDR1 and CDR2: SNHLY and FYNNEI. CDR3 region: CATQGTSVYNEQFF. In DNA form, the CDR3 reads TGTGCCACCCAAGGGACTAGCGTATACAATGAGCAGTTCTTC.

The rearrangement links TRBV14 to TRBJ2-5; weak D call: TRBD2 (7 bases). Germline V gene sequence: CDR1 SGHDN, CDR2 FVKESK. V was pared by 1 base and J by 5 bases, with 20 bases between. The CDR3 covers 17 residues. In nucleotides, the CDR3 is TGTGCCAGCAGCCAAGTGTTTAAAACCGGGGGGCGCGAGACCCAGTACTTC. It translates to CASSQVFKTGGRETQYF.

The chain uses TRBV29-1 and TRBJ2-1; D is possibly TRBD1 (6 bases). Trimming took off 8 bases at V and 5 bases at J, with 13 bases between the two ends. Germline values: CDR1 SQVTM, CDR2 ANQGSEA. This CDR3 has 12 residues. As DNA, the CDR3 is TGCAGCTCGTACAGGGTGAACAATGAGCAGTTCTTC. It yields the protein CSSYRVNNEQFF.

The chain links TRBV6-6 to TRBJ1-6, with a possible D match to TRBD1 (5 bases). Trimming stripped 5 bases from V and 7 bases from J, with 21 bases between. The CDR3 is 17 residues long. Germline V gene sequence: CDR1 MNHNY, CDR2 SVGAGI (reference sequence). CDR3 protein: CASSPGTPGDSNSPLHF. The CDR3, as DNA: TGTGCCAGCAGTCCAGGGACGCCGGGGGATTCGAATTCACCCCTCCACTTT.

This clone was seen a single time. This chain uses TRBV5-6 with TRBJ1-6; the match to TRBD1 covers 8 bases. The length of the CDR3 is 15 residues. The ends lost 0 bases at V and 10 bases at J; junction bases unmatched: 6. Looked up from germline, CDR1 is SGHDT and CDR2 is YYEEEE. The CDR3 coding sequence is TGTGCCAGCAGCTTGGGCCAGGGGGCAATGTCACCCCTCCACTTT. Amino acid sequence: CASSLGQGAMSPLHF.

This clone has only a few counts. The CDR3 reads CASSQELPLETQYF. Written as DNA, the CDR3 is TGTGCCAGCAGCCAAGAACTACCGCTGGAGACCCAGTACTTC. The rearrangement uses TRBV3-1 (or the pseudogene TRBV3-2) and TRBJ2-5; no clear D. Germline V gene sequence: CDR1 LGHDT, CDR2 YNNKEL (reference sequence). With 0 bases removed from V and 5 bases from J, the gap between germline ends came to 10 bases. This CDR3 has 14 amino acids.

The rearrangement links TRBV24-1 to TRBJ1-5; possible D gene TRBD1, 6 bases. Germline V gene lookup returns CDR1 KGHDR and CDR2 SFDVKD. Trimming removed 3 bases at V and 3 bases at J, with 23 bases between. The CDR3 extends over 19 amino acids. CDR3 amino acids: CATSDTDRRRLVLNQPQHF. The CDR3 coding sequence is TGTGCCACCAGTGATACCGACAGGCGGAGATTGGTACTCAATCAGCCCCAGCATTTT.

The genes are TRBV12-3 or TRBV12-4 and TRBJ1-1; TRBD1 matches 9 bases. Trimming removed 2 bases from V and 11 bases from J; junction bases left unmatched: 6. CDR3 length: 13 amino acids. The CDR3 bases are TGTGCCAGCAGTTTATACAGGGGGCGGCGGGCTTTCTTT. Its protein product is CASSLYRGRRAFF.